This T cell receptor (beta chain) was captured in a study of shared clonotypes between healthy human individuals. Study observations and caveats: Generally, naive subsets came out with larger estimated richness than memory subsets. Large depth notwithstanding, sorted-subset sequencing proved incomplete by rarefaction. Naive CD4 clonotypes overlapped across a handful of donors at approximately 4.5%.

Across several immunoSEQ plates, the genomic DNA of each subset was split evenly. Some clones are missing from TCRdb's copy, which holds only in-frame ones; the method was immunoSEQ multiplex PCR. The data show more than 600,000 clones, under 95% seen once. Selected positively for CCR7 and CD45RO-negative, naive CD8 cells excluded terminally differentiated effector memory CD45RA+ cells. Regarding this clone: Its antigen is currently unknown.

The specimen sequenced was naive CD8+ T cells sorted from blood. This receptor was taken from a man aged 25-45 years in good health.

The CDR3 sequence: CASSGYGQGDYETQYF. The CDR3 DNA reads as TGTGCCAGCAGCGGCTACGGACAGGGGGATTACGAGACCCAGTACTTC. The chain recombines TRBV7-2 with TRBJ2-5, with 10 bases aligning to TRBD1. This CDR3 comprises 16 residues. The germline V gene has CDR1 SGHTA and CDR2 FQGNSA. V trimming: 5 bases; J trimming: 5 bases; junction bases outside the gene matches: 11. The full variable domain, with the rest looked up from reference TRBV7-2 and TRBJ2-5, is GAGVSQSPSNKVTEKGKDVELRCDPISGHTALYWYRQSLGQGLEFLIYFQGNSAPDKSGLPSDRFSAERTGGSVSTLTIQRTQQEDSAVYLCASSGYGQGDYETQYFGPGTRLLVL.